The TCR beta chain under discussion was sequenced for a study of response to subunit inactivated influenza vaccine. Study-wide results and caveats: Each seasonal flu vaccination may recruit only limited new T cells, authors suggested.

Germline assignment: CDR1 SGHDT and CDR2 YYEEEE. V lost 4 bases to trimming and J lost 5 bases; unmatched junction nucleotides: 4. The CDR3 totals 14 residues. TCRdb passed the RT-PCR reads through MiXCR, listing each CDR3 protein once. In the table there are around 520,000 distinct CDR3 sequences, over 9.5% of which are singletons. Concerning this clonotype itself: No antigen is known for it.

The sequencing here drew on PBMCs from blood, taken on the day of vaccination. The sequence was obtained from a man in his forties or fifties who received an inactivated influenza vaccine. This chain connects TRBV5-6 to TRBJ2-1; the match to TRBD2 covers 9 bases. CDR3 protein: CASSLSGSHNEQFF. DNA of the CDR3: TGTGCCAGCAGCCTTAGCGGGAGCCACAATGAGCAGTTCTTC.